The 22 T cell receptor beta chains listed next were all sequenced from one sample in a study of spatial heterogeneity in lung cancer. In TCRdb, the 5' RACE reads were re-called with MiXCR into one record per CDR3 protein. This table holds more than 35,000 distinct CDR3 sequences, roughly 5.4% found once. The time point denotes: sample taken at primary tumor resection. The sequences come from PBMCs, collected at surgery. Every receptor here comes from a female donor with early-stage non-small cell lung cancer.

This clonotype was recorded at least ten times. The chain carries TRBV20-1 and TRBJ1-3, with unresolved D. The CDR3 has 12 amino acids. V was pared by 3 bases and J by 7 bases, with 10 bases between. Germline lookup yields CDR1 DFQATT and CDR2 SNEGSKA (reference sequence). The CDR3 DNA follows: TGCAGTGCTAGCTTGTCCGGGAACACCATATATTTT. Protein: CSASLSGNTIYF.

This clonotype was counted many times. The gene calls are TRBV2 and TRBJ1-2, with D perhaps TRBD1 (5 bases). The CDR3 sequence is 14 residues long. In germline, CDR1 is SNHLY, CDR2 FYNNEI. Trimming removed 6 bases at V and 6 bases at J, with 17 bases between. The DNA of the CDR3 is TGTGCCAGCAGCGAGAACCCAGAGGGACATGGCTACACCTTC. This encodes CASSENPEGHGYTF.

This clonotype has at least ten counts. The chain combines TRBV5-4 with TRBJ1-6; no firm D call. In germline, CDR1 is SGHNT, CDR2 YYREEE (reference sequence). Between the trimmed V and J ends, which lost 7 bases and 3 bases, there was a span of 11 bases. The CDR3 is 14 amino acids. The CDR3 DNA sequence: TGTGCCAGCTCCTCGGCTGTCTATAATTCACCCCTCCACTTT. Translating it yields CASSSAVYNSPLHF.

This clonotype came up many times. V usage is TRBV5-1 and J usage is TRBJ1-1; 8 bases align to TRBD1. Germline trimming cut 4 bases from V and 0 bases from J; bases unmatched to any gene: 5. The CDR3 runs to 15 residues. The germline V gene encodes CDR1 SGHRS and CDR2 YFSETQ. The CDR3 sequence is CASSPRRGLNTEAFF. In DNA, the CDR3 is TGCGCCAGCAGCCCACGCAGGGGGCTGAACACTGAAGCTTTCTTT.

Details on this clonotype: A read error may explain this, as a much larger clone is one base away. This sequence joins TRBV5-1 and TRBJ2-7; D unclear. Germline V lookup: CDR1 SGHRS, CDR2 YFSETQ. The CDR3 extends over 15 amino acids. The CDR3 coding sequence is TGCGTCAGCAGCTTGGCCAATACAGCAGCCTACGAGCAGTACTTC. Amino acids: CVSSLANTAAYEQYF. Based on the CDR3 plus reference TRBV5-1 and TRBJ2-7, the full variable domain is KAGVTQTPRYLIKTRGQQVTLSCSPISGHRSVSWYQQTPGQGLQFLFEYFSETQRNKGNFPGRFSGRQFSNSRSEMNVSTLELGDSALYLCVSSLANTAAYEQYFGPGTRLTVT.

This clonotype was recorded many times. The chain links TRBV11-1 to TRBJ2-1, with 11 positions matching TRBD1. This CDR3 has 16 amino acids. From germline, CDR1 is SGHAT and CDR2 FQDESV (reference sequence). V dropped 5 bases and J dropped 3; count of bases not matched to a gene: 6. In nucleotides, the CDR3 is TGTGCCAGCAGCCCGCAGGGACAGGGGGGCTACAATGAGCAGTTCTTC. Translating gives CASSPQGQGGYNEQFF.

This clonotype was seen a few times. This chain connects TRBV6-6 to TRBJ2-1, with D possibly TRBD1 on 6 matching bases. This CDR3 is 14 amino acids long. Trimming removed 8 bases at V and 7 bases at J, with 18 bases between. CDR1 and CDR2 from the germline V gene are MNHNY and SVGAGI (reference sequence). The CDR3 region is CASRQSGTLNEQFF. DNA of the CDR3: TGTGCCAGCCGACAATCCGGGACACTGAATGAGCAGTTCTTC.

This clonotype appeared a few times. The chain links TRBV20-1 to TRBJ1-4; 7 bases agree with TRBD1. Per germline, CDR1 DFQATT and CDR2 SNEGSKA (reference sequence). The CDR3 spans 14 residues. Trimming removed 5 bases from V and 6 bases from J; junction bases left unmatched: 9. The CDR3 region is CSAPRTGGHEKLFF. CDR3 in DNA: TGCAGTGCTCCACGGACAGGAGGCCATGAAAAACTGTTTTTT.

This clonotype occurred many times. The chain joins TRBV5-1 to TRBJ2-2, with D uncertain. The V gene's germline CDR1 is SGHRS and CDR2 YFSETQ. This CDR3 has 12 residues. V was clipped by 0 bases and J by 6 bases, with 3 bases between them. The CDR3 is CASSLDSGELFF. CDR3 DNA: TGCGCCAGCAGCTTGGACTCCGGGGAGCTGTTTTTT.

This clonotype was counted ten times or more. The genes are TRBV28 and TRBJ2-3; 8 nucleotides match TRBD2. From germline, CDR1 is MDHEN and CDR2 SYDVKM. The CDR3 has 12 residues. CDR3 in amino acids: CAIGGATDTQYF. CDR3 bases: TGTGCTATCGGGGGGGCCACAGATACGCAGTATTTT.

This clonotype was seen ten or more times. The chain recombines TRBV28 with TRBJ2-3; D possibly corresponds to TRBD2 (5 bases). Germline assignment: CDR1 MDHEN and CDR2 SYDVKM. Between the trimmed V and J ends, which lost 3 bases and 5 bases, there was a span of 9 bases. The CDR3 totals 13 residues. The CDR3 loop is CASSFGVGDTQYF. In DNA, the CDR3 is TGTGCCAGCAGTTTCGGGGTCGGAGATACGCAGTATTTT. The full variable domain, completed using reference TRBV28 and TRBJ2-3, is DVKVTQSSRYLVKRTGEKVFLECVQDMDHENMFWYRQDPGLGLRLIYFSYDVKMKEKGDIPEGYSVSREKKERFSLILESASTNQTSMYLCASSFGVGDTQYFGPGTRLTVL.

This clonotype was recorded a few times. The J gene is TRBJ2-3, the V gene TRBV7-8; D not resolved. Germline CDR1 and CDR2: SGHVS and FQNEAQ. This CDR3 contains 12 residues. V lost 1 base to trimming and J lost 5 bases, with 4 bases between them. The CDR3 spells CASSLGRDTQYF. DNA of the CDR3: TGTGCCAGCAGCTTAGGGAGAGATACGCAGTATTTT.

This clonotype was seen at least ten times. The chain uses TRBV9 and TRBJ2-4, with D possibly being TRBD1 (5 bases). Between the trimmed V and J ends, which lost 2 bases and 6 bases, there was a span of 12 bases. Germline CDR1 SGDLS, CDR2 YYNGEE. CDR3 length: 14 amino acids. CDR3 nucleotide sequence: TGTGCCAGCAGCGTGGCCCAAAGGGGAAACATTCAGTACTTC. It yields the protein CASSVAQRGNIQYF.

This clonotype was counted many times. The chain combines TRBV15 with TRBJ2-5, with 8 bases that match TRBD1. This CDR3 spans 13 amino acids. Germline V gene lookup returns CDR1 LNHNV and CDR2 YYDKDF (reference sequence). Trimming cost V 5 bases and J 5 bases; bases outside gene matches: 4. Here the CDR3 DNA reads TGTGCCACCAGCTTGGGACAGGTGGAGACCCAGTACTTC. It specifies CATSLGQVETQYF.

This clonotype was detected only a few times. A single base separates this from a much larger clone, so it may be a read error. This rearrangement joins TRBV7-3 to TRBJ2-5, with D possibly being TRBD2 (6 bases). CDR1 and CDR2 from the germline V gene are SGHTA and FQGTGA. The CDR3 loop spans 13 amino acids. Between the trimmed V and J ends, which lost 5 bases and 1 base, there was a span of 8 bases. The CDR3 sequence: CASSRGTQETQYF. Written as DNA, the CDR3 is TGTGCCAGCAGCCGGGGGACCCAAGAGACCCAGTACTTC. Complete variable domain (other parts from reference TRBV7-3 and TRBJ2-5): GAGVSQTPSNKVTEKGKYVELRCDPISGHTALYWYRQSLGQGPEFLIYFQGTGAADDSGLPNDRFFAVRPEGSVSTLKIQRTERGDSAVYLCASSRGTQETQYFGPGTRLLVL.

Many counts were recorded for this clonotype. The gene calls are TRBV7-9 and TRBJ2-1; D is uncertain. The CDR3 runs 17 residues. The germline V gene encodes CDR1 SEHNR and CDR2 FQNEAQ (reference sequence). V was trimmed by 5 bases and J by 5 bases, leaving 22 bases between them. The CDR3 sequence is CASSEPLAKGADNEQFF. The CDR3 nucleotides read TGTGCCAGCAGCGAGCCCCTCGCGAAGGGCGCAGACAATGAGCAGTTCTTC.

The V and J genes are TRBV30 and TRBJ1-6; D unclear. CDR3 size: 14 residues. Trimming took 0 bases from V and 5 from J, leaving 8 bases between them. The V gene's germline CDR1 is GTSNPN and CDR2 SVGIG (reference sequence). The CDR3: CAWSVSRNNSPLHF. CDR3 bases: TGTGCCTGGAGTGTATCGCGGAATAATTCACCCCTCCACTTT.

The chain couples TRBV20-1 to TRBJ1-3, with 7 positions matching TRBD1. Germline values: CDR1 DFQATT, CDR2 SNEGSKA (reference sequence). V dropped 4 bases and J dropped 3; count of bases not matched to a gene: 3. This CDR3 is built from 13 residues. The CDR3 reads CSAMNRGGNTIYF. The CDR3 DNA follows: TGCAGTGCTATGAACAGGGGTGGAAACACCATATATTTT.

This CDR3 is CASSSGQAREQYF. The CDR3 DNA sequence: TGTGCCAGCAGCTCCGGACAGGCCCGCGAGCAGTACTTC. The chain is built from TRBV5-4 and TRBJ2-7; 7 bases line up with TRBD1. This CDR3 is built from 13 residues. V shed 3 bases and J 6 bases; nucleotides not matched to a gene: 6. Germline-derived CDR1 and CDR2 are SGHNT and YYREEE (reference sequence).

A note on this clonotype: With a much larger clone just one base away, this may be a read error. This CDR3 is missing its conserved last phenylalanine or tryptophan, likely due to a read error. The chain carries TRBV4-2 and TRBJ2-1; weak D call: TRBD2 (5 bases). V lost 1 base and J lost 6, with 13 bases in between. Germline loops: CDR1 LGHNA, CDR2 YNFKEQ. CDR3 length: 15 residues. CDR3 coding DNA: TGTGCCAGCAGCCAAGTGAATCTAGCAGGCAATGAGCAGTTCATC. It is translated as CASSQVNLAGNEQFI.

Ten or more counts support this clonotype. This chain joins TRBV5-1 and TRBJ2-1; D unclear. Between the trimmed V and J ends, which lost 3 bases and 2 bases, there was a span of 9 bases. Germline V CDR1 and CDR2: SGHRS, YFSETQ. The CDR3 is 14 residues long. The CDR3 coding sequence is TGCGCCAGCAGCTCAGCGCCAACCTACAATGAGCAGTTCTTC. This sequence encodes CASSSAPTYNEQFF.

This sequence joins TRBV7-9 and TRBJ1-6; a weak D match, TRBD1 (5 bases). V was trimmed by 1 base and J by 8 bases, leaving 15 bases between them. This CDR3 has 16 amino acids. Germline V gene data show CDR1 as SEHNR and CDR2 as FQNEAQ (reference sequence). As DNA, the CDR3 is TGTGCCAGCAGCTTAGGAGGGGACCGGGCCCATTCACCCCTCCACTTT. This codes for CASSLGGDRAHSPLHF.